The source of this T cell receptor (beta chain) is a study of cytomegalovirus exposure and HLA in healthy donors. About the study: A prior analysis found some 110 million unique TCR beta sequences from 150 million to 200 million T cells. Study-wide findings and caveats: Specificity of three CMV-associated chains for CMV antigens was verified in vitro.

Primers: 60 Vbeta forward and 13 Jbeta reverse. Assay used: immunoSEQ multiplex PCR; TCRdb lists only in-frame clones, some missing. The sample records 200,000 or so clones, roughly 80% being singletons. In germline, CDR1 is SGHRS, CDR2 YFSETQ. V lost 1 base, J lost 8 bases, and 12 bases lay in between. The CDR3 spans 14 residues. Notes on this clone: No antigen is known for it.

V is TRBV5-1 and J is TRBJ1-4; D perhaps matches TRBD1 (6 bases). Sequenced: PBMCs. The TCR was taken from a male donor in good health and CMV-seronegative. The CDR3 loop is CASSLLGGVEKLFF. In DNA form, the CDR3 reads TGCGCCAGCAGCTTGTTAGGGGGGGTCGAAAAACTGTTTTTT.